One and the same sample provided the 2 T cell receptor beta chains below, sequenced in a study of breast tumors, draining lymph nodes, adjacent tissues. One entry per CDR3 protein results from TCRdb running MiXCR on the multiplex PCR reads. Found here are about 150,000 distinct CDR3 sequences, 20% to 25% of them singletons; the top ten hold roughly 2.6%. The lymph nodes were axillary draining lymph nodes from breast cancer patients. Sequencing was performed on axillary lymph node tissue. Receptors originate from a female donor with breast cancer. Some clones in this sample may be carry-over from other donors' samples.

A note on this clonotype: Possible read error: a much larger clone is one base away. The V and J genes are TRBV14 and TRBJ2-7, with D unresolved. V shed 4 bases and J shed 3 bases, with 10 bases lying between them. Looked up from germline, CDR1 is SGHDN and CDR2 is FVKESK. The CDR3 extends over 13 amino acids. The CDR3 here is CASSREVRYEQYF. In DNA, the CDR3 is TGTGCCAGCAGCCGAGAGGTTCGCTACGAGCAGTACTTC.

The sample holds many counts of this clonotype. The chain combines TRBV27 with TRBJ1-5; no definite D call. This CDR3 spans 14 amino acids. V dropped 3 bases and J dropped 0 bases, with 6 bases sitting between them. In germline, CDR1 is MNHEY, CDR2 SMNVEV (reference sequence). CDR3 in amino acids: CASSLGSSNQPQHF. The DNA of the CDR3 is TGTGCCAGCAGTTTGGGCAGTAGCAATCAGCCCCAGCATTTT.